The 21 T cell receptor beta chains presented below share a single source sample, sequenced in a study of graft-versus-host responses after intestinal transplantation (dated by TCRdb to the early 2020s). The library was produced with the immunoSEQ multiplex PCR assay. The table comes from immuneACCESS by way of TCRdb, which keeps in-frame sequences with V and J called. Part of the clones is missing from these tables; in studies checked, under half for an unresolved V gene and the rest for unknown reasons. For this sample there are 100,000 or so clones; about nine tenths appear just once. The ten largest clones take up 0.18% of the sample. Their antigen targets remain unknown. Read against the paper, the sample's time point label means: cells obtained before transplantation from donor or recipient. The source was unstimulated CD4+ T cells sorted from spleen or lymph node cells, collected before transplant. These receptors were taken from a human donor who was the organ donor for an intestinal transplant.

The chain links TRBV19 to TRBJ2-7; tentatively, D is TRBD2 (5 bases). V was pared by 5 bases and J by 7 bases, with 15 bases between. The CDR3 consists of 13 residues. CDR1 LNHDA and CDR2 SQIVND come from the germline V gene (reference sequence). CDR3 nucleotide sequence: TGTGCCAGTAGTCGCCACGGGATACGGGAGCAGTACTTC. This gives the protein CASSRHGIREQYF.

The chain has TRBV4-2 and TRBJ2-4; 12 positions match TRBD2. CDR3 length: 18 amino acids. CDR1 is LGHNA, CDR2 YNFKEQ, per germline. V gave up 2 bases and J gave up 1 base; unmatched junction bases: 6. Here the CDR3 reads CASSQRLAGEGAKNIQYF. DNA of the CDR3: TGTGCCAGCAGCCAACGACTAGCGGGGGAGGGGGCCAAAAACATTCAGTACTTC.

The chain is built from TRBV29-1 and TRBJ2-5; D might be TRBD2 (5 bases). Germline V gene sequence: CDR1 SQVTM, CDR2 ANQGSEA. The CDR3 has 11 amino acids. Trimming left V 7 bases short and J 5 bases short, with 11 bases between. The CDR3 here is CSALGAETQYF. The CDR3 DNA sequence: TGCAGCGCACTAGGCGCCGAGACCCAGTACTTC.

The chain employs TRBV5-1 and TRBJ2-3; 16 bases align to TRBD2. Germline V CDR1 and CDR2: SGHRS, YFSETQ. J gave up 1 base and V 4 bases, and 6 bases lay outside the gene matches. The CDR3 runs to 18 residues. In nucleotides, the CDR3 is TGCGCCAGCAGCGGGGGACTAGCGGGGGGGATGGGCACAGATACGCAGTATTTT. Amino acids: CASSGGLAGGMGTDTQYF. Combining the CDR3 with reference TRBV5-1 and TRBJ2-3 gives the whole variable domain KAGVTQTPRYLIKTRGQQVTLSCSPISGHRSVSWYQQTPGQGLQFLFEYFSETQRNKGNFPGRFSGRQFSNSRSEMNVSTLELGDSALYLCASSGGLAGGMGTDTQYFGPGTRLTVL.

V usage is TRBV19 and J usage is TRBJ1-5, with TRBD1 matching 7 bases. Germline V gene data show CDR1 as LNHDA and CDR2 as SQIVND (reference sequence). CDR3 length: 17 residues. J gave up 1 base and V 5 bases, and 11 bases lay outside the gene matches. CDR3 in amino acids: CASSGSDRVGSNQPQHF. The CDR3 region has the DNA TGTGCCAGTAGTGGGTCAGACAGGGTAGGAAGCAATCAGCCCCAGCATTTT.

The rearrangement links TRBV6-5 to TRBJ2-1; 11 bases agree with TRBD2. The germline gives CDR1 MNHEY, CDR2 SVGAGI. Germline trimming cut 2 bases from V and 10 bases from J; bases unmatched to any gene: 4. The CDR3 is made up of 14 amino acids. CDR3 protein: CASSYTTSGGEQFF. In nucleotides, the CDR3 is TGTGCCAGCAGTTACACAACTAGCGGGGGAGAGCAGTTCTTC.

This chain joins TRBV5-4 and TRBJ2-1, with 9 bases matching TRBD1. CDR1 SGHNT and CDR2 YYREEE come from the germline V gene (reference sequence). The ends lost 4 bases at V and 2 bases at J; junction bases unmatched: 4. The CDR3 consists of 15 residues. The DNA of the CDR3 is TGTGCCAGCAGCCGGACAGGGGAGGCCTACAATGAGCAGTTCTTC. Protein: CASSRTGEAYNEQFF.

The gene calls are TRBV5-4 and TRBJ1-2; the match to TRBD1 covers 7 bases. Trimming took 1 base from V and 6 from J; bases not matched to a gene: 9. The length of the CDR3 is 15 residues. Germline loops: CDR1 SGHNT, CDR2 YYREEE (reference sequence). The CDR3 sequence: CASSLPWGQSNGYTF. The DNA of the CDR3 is TGTGCCAGCAGCTTGCCATGGGGACAGTCGAATGGCTACACCTTC.

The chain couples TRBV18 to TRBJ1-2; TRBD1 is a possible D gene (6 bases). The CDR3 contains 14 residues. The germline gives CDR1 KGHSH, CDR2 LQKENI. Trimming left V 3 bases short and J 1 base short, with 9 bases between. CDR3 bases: TGTGCCAGCTCACCGCAAGGGGGTAACTATGGCTACACCTTC. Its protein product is CASSPQGGNYGYTF.

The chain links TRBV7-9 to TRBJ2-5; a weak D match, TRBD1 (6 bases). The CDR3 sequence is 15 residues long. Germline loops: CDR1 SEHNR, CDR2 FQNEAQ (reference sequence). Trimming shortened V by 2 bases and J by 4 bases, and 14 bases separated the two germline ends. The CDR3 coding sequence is TGTGCCAGCAGCTTATCAGGGGCCCGGGGAGAGACCCAGTACTTC. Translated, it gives CASSLSGARGETQYF.

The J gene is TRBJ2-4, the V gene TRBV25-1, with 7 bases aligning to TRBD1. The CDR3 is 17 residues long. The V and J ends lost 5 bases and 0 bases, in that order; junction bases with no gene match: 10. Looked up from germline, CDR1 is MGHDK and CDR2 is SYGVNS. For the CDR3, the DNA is TGTGCCAGCAGTCCTAGGGACAGCGCTCAAGCCAAAAACATTCAGTACTTC. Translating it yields CASSPRDSAQAKNIQYF.

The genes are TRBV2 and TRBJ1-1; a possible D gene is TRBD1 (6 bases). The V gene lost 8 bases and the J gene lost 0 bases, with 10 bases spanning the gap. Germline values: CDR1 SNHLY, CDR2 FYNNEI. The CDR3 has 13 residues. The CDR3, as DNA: TGTGCCAGCGGAAGGACAGTGAACACTGAAGCTTTCTTT. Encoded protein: CASGRTVNTEAFF.

DNA for the CDR3: TGTGCCAGCAGCGTAGGTGGGGGCGCGATCGGGGAGCTGTTTTTT. Its protein is CASSVGGGAIGELFF. The chain employs TRBV9 and TRBJ2-2, with D possibly being TRBD1 (6 bases). V was trimmed by 0 bases and J by 7 bases, leaving 13 bases between them. The CDR3 loop spans 15 amino acids. Germline assignment: CDR1 SGDLS and CDR2 YYNGEE.

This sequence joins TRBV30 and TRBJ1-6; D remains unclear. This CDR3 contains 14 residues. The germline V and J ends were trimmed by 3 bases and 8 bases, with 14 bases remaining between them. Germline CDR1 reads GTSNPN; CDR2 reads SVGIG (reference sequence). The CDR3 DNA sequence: TGTGCCTGGAGGACCCAGGCGCTATATTCACCCCTCCACTTT. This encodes CAWRTQALYSPLHF.

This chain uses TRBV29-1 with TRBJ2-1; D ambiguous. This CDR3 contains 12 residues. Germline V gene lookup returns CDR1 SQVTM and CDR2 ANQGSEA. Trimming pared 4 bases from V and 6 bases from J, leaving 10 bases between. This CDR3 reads CSVAAGFNEQFF. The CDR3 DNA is TGCAGCGTTGCGGCCGGGTTCAATGAGCAGTTCTTC.

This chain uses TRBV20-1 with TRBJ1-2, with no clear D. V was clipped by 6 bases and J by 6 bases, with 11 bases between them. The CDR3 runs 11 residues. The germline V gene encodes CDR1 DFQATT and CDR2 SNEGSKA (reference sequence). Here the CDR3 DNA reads TGCAGTGCCCGATTCCGGGATGGCTACACCTTC. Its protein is CSARFRDGYTF.

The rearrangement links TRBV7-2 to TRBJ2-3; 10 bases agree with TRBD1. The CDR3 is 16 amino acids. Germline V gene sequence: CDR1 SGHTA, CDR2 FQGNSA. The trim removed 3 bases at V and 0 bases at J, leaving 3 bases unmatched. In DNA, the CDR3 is TGTGCCAGCAGCTTTCGGACAGGGGGAAGCACAGATACGCAGTATTTT. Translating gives CASSFRTGGSTDTQYF.

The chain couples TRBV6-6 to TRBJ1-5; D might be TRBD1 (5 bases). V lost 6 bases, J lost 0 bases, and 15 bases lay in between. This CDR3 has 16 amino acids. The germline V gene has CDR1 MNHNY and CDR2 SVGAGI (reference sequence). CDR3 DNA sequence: TGTGCCAGCAGGCGGGTGGGACTGTATAGCAATCAGCCCCAGCATTTT. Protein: CASRRVGLYSNQPQHF.

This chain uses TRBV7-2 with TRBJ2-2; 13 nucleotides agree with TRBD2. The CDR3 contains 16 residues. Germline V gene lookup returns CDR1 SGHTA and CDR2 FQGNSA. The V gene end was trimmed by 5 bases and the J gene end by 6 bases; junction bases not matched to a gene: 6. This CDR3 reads CASSITTSGGPGELFF. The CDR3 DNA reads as TGTGCCAGCAGCATCACGACTAGCGGGGGGCCCGGGGAGCTGTTTTTT.

The CDR3 DNA is TGCGCCAGCAGCTTGGAACCGACAGGCCGTCAAAACATTCAGTACTTC. This gives the protein CASSLEPTGRQNIQYF. The rearrangement links TRBV5-1 to TRBJ2-4; D may be TRBD1 (6 bases). This CDR3 has 16 residues. The V gene lost 0 bases and the J gene lost 5 bases, with 15 bases spanning the gap. Looked up from germline, CDR1 is SGHRS and CDR2 is YFSETQ. Filled out from reference TRBV5-1 and TRBJ2-4, the complete variable domain reads KAGVTQTPRYLIKTRGQQVTLSCSPISGHRSVSWYQQTPGQGLQFLFEYFSETQRNKGNFPGRFSGRQFSNSRSEMNVSTLELGDSALYLCASSLEPTGRQNIQYFGAGTRLSVL.

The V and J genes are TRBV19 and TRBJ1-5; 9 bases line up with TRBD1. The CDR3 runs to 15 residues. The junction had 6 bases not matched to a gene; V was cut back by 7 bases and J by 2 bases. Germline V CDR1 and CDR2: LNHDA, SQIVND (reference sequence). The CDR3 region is CASIGTGRRNQPQHF. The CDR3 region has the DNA TGTGCCAGTATTGGGACAGGGCGGCGCAATCAGCCCCAGCATTTT.